The 5 T cell receptor beta chains in this list originate from one sample, sequenced in a study of blood T cell repertoires in COVID-19. Method: immunoSEQ multiplex PCR; TCRdb's copy keeps in-frame clones and lacks some. The table has some 200,000 clones, approximately 85% seen once. The sequenced material came from peripheral blood. The receptors here all came from a woman aged 80 or over with acute or convalescent COVID-19.

A word on this clone: Other DNA sequences in this sample translate to the same CDR3. The chain joins TRBV6-5 to TRBJ1-2; D remains ambiguous. Germline CDR1 reads MNHEY; CDR2 reads SVGAGI. The CDR3 length is 13 residues. Deletions cut 6 bases from V and 0 bases from J, with 8 bases between. This CDR3 is CASSRTPNYGYTF. The CDR3, as DNA: TGTGCCAGCAGCCGCACACCTAACTATGGCTACACCTTC.

This chain connects TRBV7-6 to TRBJ2-5; TRBD2 is a possible D gene (5 bases). CDR1 SGHVS and CDR2 FNYEAQ come from the germline V gene. Trimming cost V 4 bases and J 5 bases, with 14 bases left between them. The CDR3 runs 14 residues. The CDR3 region is CASSSRFRGETQYF. CDR3 sequence (DNA): TGTGCCAGCAGCTCCCGTTTCCGAGGGGAGACCCAGTACTTC.

The chain carries TRBV6-5 and TRBJ1-6, with D hard to call. V shed 6 bases and J shed 7 bases, with 13 bases lying between them. The germline gives CDR1 MNHEY, CDR2 SVGAGI. This CDR3 spans 14 amino acids. This CDR3 reads CASRRDNKNSPLHF. The CDR3 bases are TGTGCCAGCAGACGAGACAATAAAAATTCACCCCTCCACTTT.

This rearrangement joins TRBV12-3 or TRBV12-4 to TRBJ1-1; D is unclear. The V end lost 7 bases, the J end lost 3 bases, and 12 bases lay between the germline ends. The CDR3 contains 13 residues. The CDR3 DNA reads TGTGCCAGCACCTCAAACACAGACACTGAAGCTTTCTTT. It encodes CASTSNTDTEAFF.

This clone showed up just once. The rearrangement uses TRBV5-1 and TRBJ2-1, with D unclear. The CDR3 length is 15 residues. V lost 0 bases, J lost 6 bases, and 13 bases lay in between. Germline V gene data show CDR1 as SGHRS and CDR2 as YFSETQ. The CDR3 here is CASSLEVRHVNEQFF. The CDR3 DNA follows: TGCGCCAGCAGCTTGGAAGTTAGACATGTCAATGAGCAGTTCTTC.